The 20 T cell receptor beta chains in this list originate from one sample, sequenced in a study of blood T cell repertoires in COVID-19. The method was immunoSEQ multiplex PCR; TCRdb's version includes in-frame clones alone and lacks a portion of them. The repertoire includes about 530,000 clones, about 89% of them detected once, and less than 9.5% sits in the top ten. The specimen sequenced was peripheral blood. The receptors derive from a woman aged 50 to 65 with COVID-19, enrolled during active disease.

V and J are TRBV18 and TRBJ1-2; 8 nucleotides agree with TRBD1. With V trimmed by 2 bases and J by 4 bases, 0 bases remained unmatched. Germline V gives CDR1 KGHSH, CDR2 LQKENI. The CDR3 has 13 residues. Here the CDR3 reads CASSPGQGYGYTF. Here the CDR3 DNA reads TGTGCCAGCTCACCAGGACAGGGCTATGGCTACACCTTC. The full variable domain, rest sourced from reference TRBV18 and TRBJ1-2, is NAGVMQNPRHLVRRRGQEARLRCSPMKGHSHVYWYRQLPEEGLKFMVYLQKENIIDESGMPKERFSAEFPKEGPSILRIQQVVRGDSAAYFCASSPGQGYGYTFGSGTRLTVV.

This clone was picked up many times. This chain links TRBV19 with TRBJ2-1, with D possibly matching TRBD2 (6 bases). Germline V CDR1 and CDR2: LNHDA, SQIVND (reference sequence). V was trimmed by 9 bases and J by 11 bases, leaving 20 bases between them. This CDR3 comprises 13 residues. DNA of the CDR3: TGTGCCAGCCGACCGGGGGTTAGCGGTCAGCAGTTCTTC. Translating gives CASRPGVSGQQFF.

The CDR3 nucleotides read TGCGCCAGCAGCCCGGGGGATTATGGCTACACCTTC. This gives the protein CASSPGDYGYTF. V gene TRBV4-1 combines with J gene TRBJ1-2; maybe TRBD1 (5 bases). This CDR3 comprises 12 residues. Germline CDR1 is MGHRA and CDR2 is YSYEKL. The V and J ends lost 4 bases and 5 bases respectively, with 8 bases between them.

The chain uses TRBV6-1 and TRBJ1-5; 8 nucleotides align to TRBD1. Germline V gene lookup returns CDR1 MNHNS and CDR2 SASEGT. The trim removed 4 bases at V and 4 bases at J, leaving 9 bases unmatched. The CDR3 spans 16 residues. The CDR3 sequence is CASSAPRTGQNQPQHF. In DNA form, the CDR3 reads TGTGCCAGCAGTGCCCCCCGGACAGGGCAGAATCAGCCCCAGCATTTT.

The rearrangement joins TRBV15 to TRBJ1-1; 9 nucleotides align to TRBD1. V shed 3 bases and J 0 bases; nucleotides not matched to a gene: 2. CDR1 is LNHNV, CDR2 YYDKDF, per germline (reference sequence). This CDR3 has 15 residues. CDR3 DNA sequence: TGTGCCACCAGCAGGGACAGGGGACTGAACACTGAAGCTTTCTTT. Translated: CATSRDRGLNTEAFF.

This chain connects TRBV5-1 to TRBJ2-7; D unclear. The CDR3 covers 14 residues. The ends were cut back, 4 bases at V and 0 bases at J, with 11 bases in the middle. The germline V gene encodes CDR1 SGHRS and CDR2 YFSETQ. The DNA for the CDR3 is TGCGCCAGCAGCCCTTTAGACTCCTCCTACGAGCAGTACTTC. Translation gives CASSPLDSSYEQYF.

The V call is TRBV9, the J call TRBJ2-3; 12 bases are shared with TRBD2. CDR3 size: 17 residues. V lost 3 bases and J lost 3; bases outside the gene matches: 8. Germline CDR1 reads SGDLS; CDR2 reads YYNGEE. CDR3 bases: TGTGCCAGCAGCGCCTCGACTAGCGGGGGAATGACAGATACGCAGTATTTT. Protein sequence: CASSASTSGGMTDTQYF.

The rearrangement joins TRBV25-1 to TRBJ2-7, with TRBD2 identical over 7 bases. Trimming at V came to 6 bases and at J to 1 base, leaving 9 bases not matched to a gene. This CDR3 is built from 15 residues. Per germline, CDR1 MGHDK and CDR2 SYGVNS. CDR3 residues: CASRGGARRSYEQYF. The CDR3 DNA follows: TGTGCCAGCAGGGGAGGGGCCCGAAGGTCCTACGAGCAGTACTTC.

The chain's CDR3 is CASSIASASFAGENTEAFF. Here the CDR3 DNA reads TGTGCCAGTAGTATAGCCTCCGCCTCTTTCGCGGGGGAGAACACTGAAGCTTTCTTT. The chain carries TRBV19 and TRBJ1-1, with a weak D call TRBD1 (5 bases). Trimming left V 1 base short and J 1 base short, with 22 bases between. Germline V gene lookup returns CDR1 LNHDA and CDR2 SQIVND (reference sequence). The CDR3 has 19 residues.

This sequence joins TRBV11-2 and TRBJ2-5; D is uncertain. Germline V gene data show CDR1 as SGHAT and CDR2 as FQNNGV. The ends were cut back, 0 bases at V and 7 bases at J, with 12 bases in the middle. The CDR3 spans 14 residues. For the CDR3, the DNA is TGTGCCAGCAGCTTAGATTCAGGTGTCGGGACCCAGTACTTC. Its protein is CASSLDSGVGTQYF. Filled out from reference TRBV11-2 and TRBJ2-5, the complete variable domain reads EAGVAQSPRYKIIEKRQSVAFWCNPISGHATLYWYQQILGQGPKLLIQFQNNGVVDDSQLPKDRFSAERLKGVDSTLKIQPAKLEDSAVYLCASSLDSGVGTQYFGPGTRLLVL.

The chain joins TRBV28 to TRBJ1-1; no firm D call. The ends were cut back, 2 bases at V and 5 bases at J, with 12 bases in the middle. Germline V gene sequence: CDR1 MDHEN, CDR2 SYDVKM. The CDR3 loop spans 14 amino acids. The CDR3 DNA is TGTGCCAGCAGTTTAACCCCGGCGAGGACTGAAGCTTTCTTT. Encoded protein: CASSLTPARTEAFF.

V is TRBV6-5 and J is TRBJ1-5, with 9 bases aligning to TRBD1. This CDR3 is built from 15 residues. From germline, CDR1 is MNHEY and CDR2 SVGAGI. V gave up 6 bases and J gave up 4 bases; unmatched junction bases: 7. The CDR3 loop reads CASSSDRGINQPQHF. CDR3 nucleotides: TGTGCCAGCAGCTCAGACAGGGGGATAAATCAGCCCCAGCATTTT.

This chain joins TRBV7-9 and TRBJ2-1, with 9 bases that match TRBD2. The V gene end was trimmed by 5 bases and the J gene end by 5 bases; junction bases not matched to a gene: 13. Per the germline V gene, CDR1 is SEHNR and CDR2 is FQNEAQ (reference sequence). The CDR3 consists of 17 residues. As DNA, the CDR3 is TGTGCCAGCAGCCCCGTGCGGGGGGGCTCTAAGGACAATGAGCAGTTCTTC. This sequence encodes CASSPVRGGSKDNEQFF.

The chain links TRBV6-1 to TRBJ2-1, with a possible D match to TRBD1 (6 bases). The ends were cut back, 3 bases at V and 12 bases at J, with 15 bases in the middle. The CDR3 has 13 amino acids. Per germline, CDR1 MNHNS and CDR2 SASEGT. The CDR3: CASSDGRGLRQFF. The CDR3 coding sequence is TGTGCCAGCAGTGATGGTAGGGGGTTGCGGCAGTTCTTC.

This chain uses TRBV2 with TRBJ1-2; no firm D call. CDR1 and CDR2 from the germline V gene are SNHLY and FYNNEI. There are 13 residues in the CDR3. The germline V and J ends were trimmed by 2 bases and 3 bases, with 7 bases remaining between them. CDR3 nucleotides: TGTGCCAGCAGTGAACAAAGCCACTATGGCTACACCTTC. This encodes CASSEQSHYGYTF. The full variable domain, rest sourced from reference TRBV2 and TRBJ1-2, is EPEVTQTPSHQVTQMGQEVILRCVPISNHLYFYWYRQILGQKVEFLVSFYNNEISEKSEIFDDQFSVERPDGSNFTLKIRSTKLEDSAMYFCASSEQSHYGYTFGSGTRLTVV.

The chain joins TRBV18 to TRBJ2-1; 12 bases agree with TRBD1. CDR1 and CDR2 (germline): KGHSH, LQKENI. The CDR3 sequence is 15 residues long. V shed 6 bases, J shed 9 bases, and the junction held 9 bases outside the gene matches. The CDR3 loop is CASSPGQGADGEQFF. CDR3 DNA: TGTGCCAGCTCGCCGGGACAGGGGGCGGACGGTGAGCAGTTCTTC.

The chain joins TRBV5-1 to TRBJ2-3; 9 nucleotides line up with TRBD1. CDR3 size: 15 residues. V was pared by 0 bases and J by 6 bases, with 5 bases of the junction left unmatched. Per the germline V gene, CDR1 is SGHRS and CDR2 is YFSETQ. The CDR3 loop reads CASSLVGTGMDTQYF. The CDR3 DNA follows: TGCGCCAGCAGCTTGGTCGGGACAGGGATGGATACGCAGTATTTT.

This rearrangement joins TRBV5-5 to TRBJ2-7; 7 bases match TRBD1. The CDR3 is made up of 17 amino acids. Trimming took 0 bases from V and 1 from J; bases not matched to a gene: 10. Germline values: CDR1 SGHKS, CDR2 YYEKEE (reference sequence). This chain's CDR3 is CASSLGLGQVTSYEQYF. The DNA of the CDR3 is TGTGCCAGCAGCTTGGGCCTCGGACAGGTTACATCCTACGAGCAGTACTTC.

V and J are TRBV6-5 and TRBJ1-2; TRBD1 matches at 7 bases. The length of the CDR3 is 14 residues. The ends lost 6 bases at V and 4 bases at J; junction bases unmatched: 8. Germline assignment: CDR1 MNHEY and CDR2 SVGAGI. The CDR3 nucleotides are TGTGCCAGCAGGAAGGGACAGAGCTTCTATGGCTACACCTTC. The encoded protein is CASRKGQSFYGYTF.

CDR3 coding DNA: TGTGCCAGCAGCTCTCGGACTAGCGGGGGGGTAGGCGAGCAGTACTTC. This translates into CASSSRTSGGVGEQYF. The V and J genes are TRBV13 and TRBJ2-7; 15 nucleotides match TRBD2. The V gene end was trimmed by 4 bases and the J gene end by 6 bases; junction bases not matched to a gene: 7. There are 16 residues in the CDR3. CDR1 and CDR2 (germline): PRHDT, FYEKMQ (reference sequence).